This TCR beta chain was found in a study of CXCR3-negative and CXCR3-positive naive CD8 T cells. Study background: Roughly 1.5 +/- 0.3 million TRB reads came from each library, giving around 140 million in total.

Concerning this clonotype itself: The antigen is unknown.

Per CD8+ T cell subset, triplicate sorts of 300,000 or so cells each were done. Naive CD8+ T cells carried a CD45RO-CCR7+CD27+CD95- phenotype. CDR1 SQVTM and CDR2 ANQGSEA come from the germline V gene. The CDR3 is made up of 11 amino acids. Study-wide results and caveats: Greater hydrophobicity was found in TRB CDR3s of CXCR3-positive naive cells than of CXCR3-negative naive cells. After cryopreservation, expression of CXCR3 was partially reduced, and most assays were run with fresh PBMCs.

The study made its TRB cDNA libraries by 5' RACE, adding UMI labels. TCRdb reprocessed the 5' RACE reads, with one entry per CDR3 protein and no DNA. The table lists about 130,000 distinct CDR3 sequences. The rearrangement links TRBV29-1 to TRBJ2-3. Sequencing was performed on naive CXCR3+ CD8+ T cells from blood. Subset indicated: CD45RO-CCR7+CD27+CD95- naive CD8+ T cells expressing CXCR3 (TNR3+). This TCR was sampled from a human donor in good health. Some clones in this sample may be carry-over from other donors' samples. The CDR3: CSVLTTDTQYF.